One sample yielded the 22 T cell receptor beta chains listed below, sequenced in a study of T cell responses to AZD1222 COVID-19 vaccine listed by TCRdb under 2021. The library relied on the immunoSEQ multiplex PCR assay. The table was pulled from immuneACCESS by TCRdb, which kept in-frame rearrangements only. Such tables lose some clones; where checked, under half of the loss comes from unresolved V genes, and the rest has no known cause. Present in this sample are about 98,000 clones, roughly 84% of which were seen just once. The ten largest make up approximately 17% of the sample. In light of the paper, this sample's time point label describes: baseline before first vaccination. The sequencing here drew on peripheral blood, taken on day 0 of AZD1222 vaccination. The receptors come from an adult in good health.

V usage is TRBV24-1 and J usage is TRBJ2-7, with no clear D. Germline V CDR1 and CDR2: KGHDR, SFDVKD. The CDR3 is made up of 11 amino acids. The germline V and J ends were trimmed by 4 bases and 7 bases, with 7 bases remaining between them. The CDR3 loop is CATSDRQEQYF. DNA for the CDR3: TGTGCCACCAGTGACAGGCAGGAGCAGTACTTC.

The rearrangement uses TRBV4-3 and TRBJ2-3; the match to TRBD2 covers 11 bases. Germline V gives CDR1 LGHNA, CDR2 YSLEER. Unmatched junction bases numbered 12, after V lost 4 bases and J lost 3 bases. The CDR3 runs to 18 residues. The CDR3 loop reads CASSLRPVSGRGTDTQYF. CDR3 nucleotides: TGCGCCAGCAGCCTACGCCCCGTTAGCGGGAGGGGGACAGATACGCAGTATTTT.

This chain uses TRBV5-1 with TRBJ1-4; 9 bases line up with TRBD1. Germline trimming cut 4 bases from V and 7 bases from J; bases unmatched to any gene: 5. In germline, CDR1 is SGHRS, CDR2 YFSETQ. This CDR3 region has 14 residues. The CDR3: CASSMGQGSEKLFF. CDR3 nucleotides: TGCGCCAGCAGCATGGGACAGGGAAGTGAAAAACTGTTTTTT.

This clone occurred once. The genes are TRBV4-3 and TRBJ1-2; 9 positions agree with TRBD1. The CDR3 totals 16 residues. J gave up 7 bases and V 5 bases, and 14 bases lay outside the gene matches. Germline CDR1 reads LGHNA; CDR2 reads YSLEER. CDR3 DNA: TGCGCCAGCAGCGGAGGTCCCGGGACAGGGTTCGGTGGCTACACCTTC. It codes for CASSGGPGTGFGGYTF.

This chain joins TRBV3-1 (or the pseudogene TRBV3-2) and TRBJ2-1; 7 bases are a match to TRBD1. V was pared by 3 bases and J by 0 bases, with 8 bases of the junction left unmatched. Germline values: CDR1 LGHDT, CDR2 YNNKEL (reference sequence). This CDR3 is 17 amino acids long. This CDR3 reads CASSHPRQGISYNEQFF. The CDR3 DNA reads TGTGCCAGCAGCCACCCGAGACAGGGTATCTCCTACAATGAGCAGTTCTTC.

The chain has TRBV29-1 and TRBJ1-1; TRBD1 matches at 7 bases. Germline trimming cut 7 bases from V and 3 bases from J; bases unmatched to any gene: 11. Germline CDR1 SQVTM, CDR2 ANQGSEA. This CDR3 is built from 14 residues. CDR3 sequence reads: CSADRDLVHTEAFF. The DNA for the CDR3 is TGCAGCGCTGACAGGGACCTGGTTCACACTGAAGCTTTCTTT.

The CDR3 reads CATSDRGQNYGYTF. The CDR3 DNA follows: TGTGCCACCAGTGACCGGGGACAGAACTATGGCTACACCTTC. The genes are TRBV24-1 and TRBJ1-2, with TRBD1 matching over 7 bases. Germline V lookup: CDR1 KGHDR, CDR2 SFDVKD. The CDR3 extends over 14 amino acids. Unmatched junction bases numbered 3, after V lost 4 bases and J lost 2 bases.

The chain employs TRBV19 and TRBJ2-7, with D tentatively TRBD1 (5 bases). The CDR3 covers 14 residues. Deletions cut 5 bases from V and 2 bases from J, with 13 bases between. Germline V gene sequence: CDR1 LNHDA, CDR2 SQIVND (reference sequence). The CDR3 DNA sequence: TGTGCCAGTAGTGCCGCCGACAGAACCTACGAGCAGTACTTC. Its protein is CASSAADRTYEQYF.

V usage is TRBV11-3 and J usage is TRBJ2-2; the match to TRBD1 covers 10 bases. The germline gives CDR1 SGHNT, CDR2 YENEEA. The CDR3 runs 16 residues. V was pared by 5 bases and J by 3 bases, with 6 bases of the junction left unmatched. For the CDR3, the DNA is TGTGCCAGCAGCGGAACCGGGACAGGGGACACCGGGGAGCTGTTTTTT. This gives the protein CASSGTGTGDTGELFF.

The chain employs TRBV5-4 and TRBJ2-2; TRBD2 matches 8 bases. CDR1 SGHNT and CDR2 YYREEE come from the germline V gene (reference sequence). The CDR3 loop spans 14 amino acids. Germline trimming cut 4 bases from V and 3 bases from J; bases unmatched to any gene: 2. DNA for the CDR3: TGTGCCAGCAGCGGGACTAGTGACACCGGGGAGCTGTTTTTT. This codes for CASSGTSDTGELFF.

The chain has TRBV5-3 and TRBJ2-3; 9 positions match TRBD1. TRBV5-3 is assigned to the ORF class and has an uncertain function. V lost 4 bases and J lost 14; bases outside the gene matches: 8. The CDR3 contains 12 residues. In DNA form, the CDR3 reads TGTGCCAGAAGCGGGACAGGGCCCATGCCGTATTTT. It encodes CARSGTGPMPYF.

V usage is TRBV5-6 and J usage is TRBJ1-4; 8 bases are shared with TRBD1. The CDR3 covers 14 residues. The V gene end was trimmed by 4 bases and the J gene end by 8 bases; junction bases not matched to a gene: 7. CDR1 is SGHDT and CDR2 is YYEEEE in the germline V gene. The CDR3 here is CASSIGQGGEKLFF. The DNA of the CDR3 is TGTGCCAGCAGCATCGGACAGGGAGGGGAAAAACTGTTTTTT.

The chain has TRBV19 and TRBJ1-5, with a possible D match to TRBD1 (6 bases). The CDR3 consists of 13 residues. Germline assignment: CDR1 LNHDA and CDR2 SQIVND (reference sequence). V dropped 5 bases and J dropped 7 bases, with 12 bases sitting between them. The DNA of the CDR3 is TGTGCCAGTAGTTATGGGGGCAGCCAGCCCCAGCATTTT. Translated, it gives CASSYGGSQPQHF.

The chain carries TRBV29-1 and TRBJ1-1; 7 bases match TRBD1. From germline, CDR1 is SQVTM and CDR2 ANQGSEA. The CDR3 has 13 amino acids. Unmatched junction bases numbered 7, after V lost 7 bases and J lost 2 bases. The DNA of the CDR3 is TGCAGCGCTCAGGGACAGCCTAACACTGAAGCTTTCTTT. Translating gives CSAQGQPNTEAFF.

The chain has TRBV10-3 and TRBJ1-2; 10 bases match TRBD1. Germline lookup yields CDR1 ENHRY and CDR2 SYGVKD. There are 14 residues in the CDR3. Trimming cost V 5 bases and J 2 bases; bases outside gene matches: 2. Here the CDR3 DNA reads TGTGCCATCAGTAAGACAGGGGGCAACTATGGCTACACCTTC. It translates to CAISKTGGNYGYTF.

This chain connects TRBV7-2 to TRBJ1-3, with D tentatively TRBD1 (6 bases). The CDR3 totals 16 residues. Germline assignment: CDR1 SGHTA and CDR2 FQGNSA. V lost 5 bases to trimming and J lost 0 bases, with 14 bases between them. CDR3 in DNA: TGTGCCAGCAGCGTAACAGGGAATCCCTCTGGAAACACCATATATTTT. It yields the protein CASSVTGNPSGNTIYF.

This clone occurred a few times. The rearrangement joins TRBV4-1 to TRBJ1-6; weak D call: TRBD1 (6 bases). Trimming cost V 0 bases and J 6 bases, with 9 bases left between them. The CDR3 is 15 amino acids. Germline CDR1 reads MGHRA; CDR2 reads YSYEKL. The CDR3 region is CASSQEQGLNSPLHF. In nucleotides, the CDR3 is TGCGCCAGCAGCCAAGAACAGGGTCTTAATTCACCCCTCCACTTT.

The V gene is TRBV18, the J gene TRBJ1-3; D is ambiguous. Germline V gene lookup returns CDR1 KGHSH and CDR2 LQKENI. V lost 4 bases to trimming and J lost 0 bases, with 7 bases between them. The CDR3 runs to 14 residues. The CDR3 reads CASSLRYSGNTIYF. In nucleotides, the CDR3 is TGTGCCAGCTCACTCCGGTACTCTGGAAACACCATATATTTT.

V gene TRBV19 combines with J gene TRBJ1-1; possible D gene TRBD1, 6 bases. The CDR3 has 14 residues. Trimming left V 2 bases short and J 4 bases short, with 11 bases between. Germline V gene data show CDR1 as LNHDA and CDR2 as SQIVND (reference sequence). CDR3 sequence reads: CASSIQGRGTEAFF. The CDR3 DNA is TGTGCCAGTAGTATACAGGGGCGCGGCACTGAAGCTTTCTTT.

The chain is built from TRBV18 and TRBJ2-1, with 8 bases fitting TRBD1. The CDR3 runs 15 residues. The V segment lost 3 bases and the J segment 2 bases; nucleotides outside the gene matches: 3. Looked up from germline, CDR1 is KGHSH and CDR2 is LQKENI. CDR3 nucleotides: TGTGCCAGCTCACCGGGCAGGGGGCCCTACAATGAGCAGTTCTTC. It codes for CASSPGRGPYNEQFF.

V is TRBV2 and J is TRBJ1-6; possibly TRBD1 for D (5 bases). Germline V gene lookup returns CDR1 SNHLY and CDR2 FYNNEI. V dropped 2 bases and J dropped 5 bases, with 13 bases sitting between them. This CDR3 spans 16 amino acids. This CDR3 is CASSELGGGNNSPLHF. The CDR3 nucleotides are TGTGCCAGCAGTGAATTGGGGGGTGGCAATAATTCACCCCTCCACTTT.

This clone was seen just once. The chain is built from TRBV4-2 and TRBJ2-3; possible D gene TRBD2, 5 bases. CDR3 length: 14 residues. V lost 4 bases to trimming and J lost 4 bases, with 12 bases between them. Looked up from germline, CDR1 is LGHNA and CDR2 is YNFKEQ. The CDR3, as DNA: TGTGCCAGCAGCCGCCAGGATAGCGCAGATACGCAGTATTTT. Translated, it gives CASSRQDSADTQYF.